The present entry profiles one T cell receptor beta chain with its context. This record belongs to a study of T cells in Graves' hyperthyroidism and ophthalmopathy. Per the germline V gene, CDR1 is SNHLY and CDR2 is FYNNEI. The CDR3 consists of 14 residues. The V segment lost 8 bases and the J segment 8 bases; nucleotides outside the gene matches: 9. What was amplified from RNA transcripts were TCR beta CDR3 regions. The HTBI primer set served for first-round RT-PCR of the TCR CDR3. TCRdb redid the calling of the multiplex PCR reads with MiXCR, one entry per CDR3 protein. The sample carries hundreds of thousands of distinct CDR3 sequences, about 38% recorded once. Any patient presenting with uncontrolled infection, other autoimmune disease, pregnancy or lactation was left out. Diagnoses were established using clinical symptoms, serum thyroxine and TRAb, thyroid ultrasound and orbital computed tomography.

The specimen was blood. The TCR was taken from a man younger than 30 with Graves' hyperthyroidism. This chain uses TRBV2 with TRBJ1-5, with 10 bases fitting TRBD1. The CDR3 sequence: CASGGDRGSEPQHF. In DNA form, the CDR3 reads TGTGCCAGCGGTGGGGACAGGGGTTCCGAGCCCCAGCATTTT.